Sequencing of this T cell receptor (beta chain) was carried out in a study of T cells in Graves' hyperthyroidism and ophthalmopathy. This clonotype was detected ten times or more. Researchers amplified the TCR beta CDR3 regions from RNA transcripts. With the HTBI primer set, the TCR CDR3 went through a first round of RT-PCR. TCRdb fed the multiplex PCR reads into MiXCR, producing one record per CDR3 protein. The sample carries nearly 110,000 distinct CDR3 sequences, 15% to 20% recorded once. This TCR was recovered from a woman in her 50s with Graves' hyperthyroidism. The sequenced sample was blood.

DNA of the CDR3: TGTGCCAGCATCCGGGGCGGCGTGAACACTGAAGCTTTCTTT. Amino acid sequence: CASIRGGVNTEAFF. V gene TRBV12-3 or TRBV12-4 combines with J gene TRBJ1-1; D might be TRBD1 (5 bases). The CDR3 length is 14 residues. V shed 7 bases and J shed 0 bases, with 12 bases lying between them.